These 10 T cell receptor beta chains were all obtained from the same sample, sequenced in a study of response to subunit inactivated influenza vaccine. TCRdb reanalysed the RT-PCR reads using MiXCR and keeps one entry per CDR3 protein. The sample shows 650,000 to 800,000 distinct CDR3 sequences, around a sixth of them seen only once. Material: PBMCs from blood, obtained 5 to 6 days after vaccination. These receptors all stem from a man aged 50-59 years who received an inactivated influenza vaccine.

The chain uses TRBV7-6 and TRBJ2-1; the match to TRBD2 covers 10 bases. Germline trimming cut 8 bases from V and 4 bases from J; bases unmatched to any gene: 14. CDR1 and CDR2 from the germline V gene are SGHVS and FNYEAQ. This CDR3 contains 17 residues. CDR3 bases: TGTGCCAGCGTGTACGATAGCGGGAGGTCCCCTTACAATGAGCAGTTCTTC. The encoded protein is CASVYDSGRSPYNEQFF.

Only a few counts were recorded for this clonotype. This chain joins TRBV21-1 and TRBJ2-1; the table's TRBD1 call for D was not verified on the DNA. TRBV21-1 is flagged as a pseudogene. There are 15 residues in the CDR3. The CDR3 DNA reads TGTGCCAGCAGCAAAGATCCAGGGGCGTACAATGAGCAGTTCTTC. Translated: CASSKDPGAYNEQFF.

This clonotype showed up just a few times. V and J are TRBV7-2 and TRBJ1-6; 7 bases match TRBD1. V gave up 5 bases and J gave up 7 bases; unmatched junction bases: 8. The CDR3 has 15 residues. Germline CDR1 SGHTA, CDR2 FQGNSA. CDR3 loop: CASSRNQQGNSPLHF. As DNA, the CDR3 is TGTGCCAGCAGCCGTAATCAACAGGGGAATTCACCCCTCCACTTT.

This sequence joins TRBV7-8 and TRBJ2-7; 10 bases are shared with TRBD2. V shed 1 base and J 2 bases; nucleotides not matched to a gene: 8. This CDR3 has 17 residues. Germline CDR1 and CDR2: SGHVS and FQNEAQ. CDR3 residues: CASSLVGQAGGPYEQYF. In nucleotides, the CDR3 is TGTGCCAGCAGCTTAGTGGGGCAAGCGGGGGGGCCCTACGAGCAGTACTTC.

V gene TRBV5-4 combines with J gene TRBJ2-2, with D uncertain. The V end was cut by 0 bases, the J end by 6 bases, with 12 bases between. This CDR3 contains 15 residues. The V gene's germline CDR1 is SGHNT and CDR2 YYREEE (reference sequence). The CDR3 DNA is TGTGCCAGCAGCTTGGATATGGGGATCGCCGGGGAGCTGTTTTTT. Translation gives CASSLDMGIAGELFF.

This clonotype was picked up a small number of times. This chain uses TRBV29-1 with TRBJ2-1; TRBD1 matches at 9 bases. Germline assignment: CDR1 SQVTM and CDR2 ANQGSEA. V lost 8 bases and J lost 5; bases outside the gene matches: 4. The CDR3 totals 12 residues. The CDR3 reads CSTRDRDNEQFF. The CDR3 nucleotides read TGCAGCACGAGGGACAGGGACAATGAGCAGTTCTTC.

This chain joins TRBV5-1 and TRBJ2-1; 10 nucleotides agree with TRBD2. Germline V gives CDR1 SGHRS, CDR2 YFSETQ. CDR3 length: 17 residues. Trimming removed 8 bases from V and 8 bases from J; junction bases left unmatched: 19. The CDR3 loop is CASSPGTSAPWFDEQFF. Here the CDR3 DNA reads TGCGCCAGTTCCCCCGGGACTAGCGCCCCTTGGTTTGATGAGCAGTTCTTC.

J is TRBJ2-5 and V is TRBV7-2; TRBD2 agrees at 9 bases. Germline V gene lookup returns CDR1 SGHTA and CDR2 FQGNSA. The V and J ends lost 2 bases and 4 bases, in that order; junction bases with no gene match: 8. The CDR3 is made up of 16 amino acids. CDR3 residues: CASSLNSGSLGETQYF. The CDR3, as DNA: TGTGCCAGCAGCTTAAATAGCGGGAGTCTGGGAGAGACCCAGTACTTC. Complete variable domain (other parts from reference TRBV7-2 and TRBJ2-5): GAGVSQSPSNKVTEKGKDVELRCDPISGHTALYWYRQSLGQGLEFLIYFQGNSAPDKSGLPSDRFSAERTGGSVSTLTIQRTQQEDSAVYLCASSLNSGSLGETQYFGPGTRLLVL.

The V and J genes are TRBV2 and TRBJ1-5, with D maybe TRBD1 (5 bases). V lost 10 bases and J lost 4, with 14 bases in between. This CDR3 has 13 residues. CDR1 and CDR2 (germline): SNHLY, FYNNEI. The CDR3 sequence is CATKTEFNQPQHF. The CDR3 coding sequence is TGTGCCACTAAGACAGAATTTAATCAGCCCCAGCATTTT.

This clonotype showed up just a few times. The junction and the germline gene differ at one end; a read error may be behind it. The chain's CDR3 is CSGSRGKDF. CDR3 nucleotide sequence: TGCAGTGGGAGTCGGGGGAAAGACTTC. This chain connects TRBV20-1 to TRBJ2-4; D might be TRBD2 (6 bases). The length of the CDR3 is 9 residues. Germline V gene sequence: CDR1 DFQATT, CDR2 SNEGSKA (reference sequence).